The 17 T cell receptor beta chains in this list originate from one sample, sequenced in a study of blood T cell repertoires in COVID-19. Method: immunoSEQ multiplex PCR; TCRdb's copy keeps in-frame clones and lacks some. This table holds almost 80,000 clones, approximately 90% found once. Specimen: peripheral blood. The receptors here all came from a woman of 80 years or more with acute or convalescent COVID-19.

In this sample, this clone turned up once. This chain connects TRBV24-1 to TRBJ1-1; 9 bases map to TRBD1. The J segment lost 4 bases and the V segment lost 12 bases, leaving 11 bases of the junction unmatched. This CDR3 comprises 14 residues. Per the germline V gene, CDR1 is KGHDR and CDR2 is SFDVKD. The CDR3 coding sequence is TGTGCCGCTACAGAACAGGGGGCAGCCACTGAAGCTTTCTTT. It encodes CAATEQGAATEAFF.

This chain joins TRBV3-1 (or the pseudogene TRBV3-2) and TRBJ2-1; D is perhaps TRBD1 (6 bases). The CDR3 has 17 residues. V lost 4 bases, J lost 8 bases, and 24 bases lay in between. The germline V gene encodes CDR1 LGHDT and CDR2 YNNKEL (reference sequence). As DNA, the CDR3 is TGTGCCAGCAGCCTTGCAGCCGGGACACCTAGGAGCCATGAGCAGTTCTTC. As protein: CASSLAAGTPRSHEQFF.

The CDR3 DNA sequence: TGTGCCAGCAGCCAAGAGTTTGGCAGGAACTATGGCTACACCTTC. As protein: CASSQEFGRNYGYTF. This chain links TRBV4-2 with TRBJ1-2; D call uncertain. The CDR3 has 15 residues. V was trimmed by 0 bases and J by 2 bases, leaving 10 bases between them. The germline V gene has CDR1 LGHNA and CDR2 YNFKEQ.

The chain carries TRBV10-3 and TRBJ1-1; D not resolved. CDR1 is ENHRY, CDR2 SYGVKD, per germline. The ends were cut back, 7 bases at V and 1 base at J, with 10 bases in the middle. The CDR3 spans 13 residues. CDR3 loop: CAITLEGNTEAFF. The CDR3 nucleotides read TGTGCCATCACTCTCGAGGGGAACACTGAAGCTTTCTTT.

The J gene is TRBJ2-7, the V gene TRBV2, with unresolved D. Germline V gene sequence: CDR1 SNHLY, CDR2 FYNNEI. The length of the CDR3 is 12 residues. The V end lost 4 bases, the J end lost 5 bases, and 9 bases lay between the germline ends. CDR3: CASSVSLDEQYF. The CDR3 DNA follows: TGTGCCAGCAGTGTGTCTCTCGACGAGCAGTACTTC.

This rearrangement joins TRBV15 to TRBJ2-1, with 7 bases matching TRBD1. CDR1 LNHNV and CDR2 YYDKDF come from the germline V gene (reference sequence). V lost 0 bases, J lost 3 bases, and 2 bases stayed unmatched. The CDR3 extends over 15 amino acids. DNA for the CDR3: TGTGCCACCAGCAGAGAGACAGGGCTCTACAATGAGCAGTTCTTC. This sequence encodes CATSRETGLYNEQFF. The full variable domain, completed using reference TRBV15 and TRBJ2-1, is DAMVIQNPRYQVTQFGKPVTLSCSQTLNHNVMYWYQQKSSQAPKLLFHYYDKDFNNEADTPDNFQSRRPNTSFCFLDIRSPGLGDTAMYLCATSRETGLYNEQFFGPGTRLTVL.

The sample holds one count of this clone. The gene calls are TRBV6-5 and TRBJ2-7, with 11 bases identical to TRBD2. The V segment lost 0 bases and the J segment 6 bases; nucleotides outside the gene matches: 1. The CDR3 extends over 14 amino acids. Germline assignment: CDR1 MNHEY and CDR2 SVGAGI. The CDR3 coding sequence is TGTGCCAGCAGTTACTCGACTAGCGGGGCCGAGCAGTACTTC. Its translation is CASSYSTSGAEQYF.

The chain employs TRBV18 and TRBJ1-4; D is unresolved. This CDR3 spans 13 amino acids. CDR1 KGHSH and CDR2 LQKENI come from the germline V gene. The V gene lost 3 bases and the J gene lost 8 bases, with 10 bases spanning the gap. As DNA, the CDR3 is TGTGCCAGCTCACCGTTGCGTGCCGAAAAACTGTTTTTT. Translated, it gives CASSPLRAEKLFF.

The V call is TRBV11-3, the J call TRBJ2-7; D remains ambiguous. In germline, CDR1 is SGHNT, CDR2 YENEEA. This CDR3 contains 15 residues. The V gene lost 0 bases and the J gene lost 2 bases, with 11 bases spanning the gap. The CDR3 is CASSLDSDTAYEQYF. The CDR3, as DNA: TGTGCCAGCAGCTTAGATTCCGACACAGCCTACGAGCAGTACTTC.

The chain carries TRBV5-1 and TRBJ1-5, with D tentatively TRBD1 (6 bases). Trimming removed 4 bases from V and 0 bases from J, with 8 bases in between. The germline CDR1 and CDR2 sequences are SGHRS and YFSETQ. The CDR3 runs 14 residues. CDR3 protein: CASSPDSSNQPQHF. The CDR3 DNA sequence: TGCGCCAGCAGCCCGGACAGTAGCAATCAGCCCCAGCATTTT.

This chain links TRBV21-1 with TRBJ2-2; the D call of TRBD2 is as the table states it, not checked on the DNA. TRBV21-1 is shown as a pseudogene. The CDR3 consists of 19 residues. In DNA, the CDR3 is TGTGCCAGCAGCAAAGTAGGACTAGCGGGGGGGCTAACGGCCGGGGAGCTGTTTTTT. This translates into CASSKVGLAGGLTAGELFF.

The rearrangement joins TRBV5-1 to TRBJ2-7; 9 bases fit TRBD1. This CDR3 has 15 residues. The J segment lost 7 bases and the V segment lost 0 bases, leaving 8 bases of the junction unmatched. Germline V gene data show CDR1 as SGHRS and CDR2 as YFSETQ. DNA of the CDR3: TGCGCCAGCAGCTTGGCCGGGGACAGGGCTGGTGAGCAGTACTTC. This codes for CASSLAGDRAGEQYF.

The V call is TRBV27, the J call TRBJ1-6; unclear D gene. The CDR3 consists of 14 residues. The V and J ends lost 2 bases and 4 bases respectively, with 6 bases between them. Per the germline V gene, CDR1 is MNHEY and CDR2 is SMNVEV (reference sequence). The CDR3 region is CASSLGRYNSPLHF. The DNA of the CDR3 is TGTGCCAGCAGTTTAGGCAGGTATAATTCACCCCTCCACTTT.

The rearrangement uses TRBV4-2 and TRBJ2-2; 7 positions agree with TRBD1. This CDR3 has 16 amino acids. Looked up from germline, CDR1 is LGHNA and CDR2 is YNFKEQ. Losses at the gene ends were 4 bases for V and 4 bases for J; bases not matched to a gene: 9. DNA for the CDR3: TGTGCCAGCAGCCGGAGACAGGGTGCGGGCACCGGGGAGCTGTTTTTT. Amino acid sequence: CASSRRQGAGTGELFF.

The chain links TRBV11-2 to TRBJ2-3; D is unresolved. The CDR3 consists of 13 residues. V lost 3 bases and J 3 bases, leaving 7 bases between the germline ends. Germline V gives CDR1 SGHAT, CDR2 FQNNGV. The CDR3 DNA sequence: TGTGCCAGCAGCTTGCAGGTAACAGATACGCAGTATTTT. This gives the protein CASSLQVTDTQYF. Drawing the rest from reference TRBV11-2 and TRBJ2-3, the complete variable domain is EAGVAQSPRYKIIEKRQSVAFWCNPISGHATLYWYQQILGQGPKLLIQFQNNGVVDDSQLPKDRFSAERLKGVDSTLKIQPAKLEDSAVYLCASSLQVTDTQYFGPGTRLTVL.

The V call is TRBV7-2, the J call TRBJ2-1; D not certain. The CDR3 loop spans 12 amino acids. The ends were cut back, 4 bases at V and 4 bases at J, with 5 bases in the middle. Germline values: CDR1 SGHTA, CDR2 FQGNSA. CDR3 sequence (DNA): TGTGCCAGCAGCTCCAATTACAATGAGCAGTTCTTC. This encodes CASSSNYNEQFF.

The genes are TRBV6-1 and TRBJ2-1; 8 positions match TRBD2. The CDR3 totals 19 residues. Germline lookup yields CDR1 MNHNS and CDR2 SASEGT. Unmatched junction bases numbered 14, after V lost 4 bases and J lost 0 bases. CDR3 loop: CASSGRTSFPLSSYNEQFF. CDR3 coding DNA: TGTGCCAGCAGTGGCAGGACTAGCTTCCCCCTAAGCTCCTACAATGAGCAGTTCTTC.